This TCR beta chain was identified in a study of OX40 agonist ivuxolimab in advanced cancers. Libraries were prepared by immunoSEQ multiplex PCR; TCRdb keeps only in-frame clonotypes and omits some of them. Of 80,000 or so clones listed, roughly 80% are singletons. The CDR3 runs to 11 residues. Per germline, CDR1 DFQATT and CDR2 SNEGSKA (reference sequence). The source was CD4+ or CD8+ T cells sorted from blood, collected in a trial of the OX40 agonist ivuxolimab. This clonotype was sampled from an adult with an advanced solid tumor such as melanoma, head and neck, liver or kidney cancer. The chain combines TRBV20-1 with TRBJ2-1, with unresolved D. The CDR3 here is CRGFGYNEQFF. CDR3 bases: TGCAGGGGTTTTGGGTACAATGAGCAGTTCTTC.